A single sample gave rise to the 11 T cell receptor beta chains below, sequenced in a study of glioma-infiltrating T cells after dendritic cell vaccination. The repertoire was sequenced with immunoSEQ multiplex PCR; TCRdb's copy has only in-frame clones and lacks some. The table lists roughly 82,000 clones, roughly 90% of them singletons. The sequencing used blood, collected before dendritic cell vaccination. Receptors were obtained from a human donor with glioblastoma.

The chain uses TRBV6-1 and TRBJ1-5; TRBD1 is a possible D gene (6 bases). The CDR3 totals 17 residues. CDR1 and CDR2 (germline): MNHNS, SASEGT. V was trimmed by 4 bases and J by 0 bases, leaving 16 bases between them. CDR3 sequence reads: CASSGQGTRYSNQPQHF. The CDR3 DNA sequence: TGTGCCAGCAGTGGCCAGGGGACCCGTTATAGCAATCAGCCCCAGCATTTT.

V is TRBV19 and J is TRBJ2-7, with 10 bases identical to TRBD2. Per the germline V gene, CDR1 is LNHDA and CDR2 is SQIVND (reference sequence). J was trimmed by 4 bases and V by 0 bases; bases with no gene match: 6. CDR3 length: 16 residues. CDR3 bases: TGTGCCAGTAGTATAGAAGCTAGCGGGAGTATTTACGAGCAGTACTTC. Protein product: CASSIEASGSIYEQYF.

J is TRBJ1-5 and V is TRBV6-6; the match to TRBD1 covers 8 bases. Per the germline V gene, CDR1 is MNHNY and CDR2 is SVGAGI (reference sequence). V shed 7 bases and J 0 bases; nucleotides not matched to a gene: 5. CDR3 size: 15 residues. The CDR3 bases are TGTGCCAGCACCATCACAGGGGGTAGCAATCAGCCCCAGCATTTT. It translates to CASTITGGSNQPQHF.

The rearrangement joins TRBV7-2 to TRBJ1-6; 7 positions match TRBD1. Germline loops: CDR1 SGHTA, CDR2 FQGNSA. Trimming took 5 bases from V and 9 from J; bases not matched to a gene: 10. This CDR3 spans 15 amino acids. DNA of the CDR3: TGTGCCAGCAGCAAAACCCGGACAGGAGGTTCACCCCTCCACTTT. Its translation: CASSKTRTGGSPLHF. Supplemented by reference TRBV7-2 and TRBJ1-6, the full variable domain reads GAGVSQSPSNKVTEKGKDVELRCDPISGHTALYWYRQSLGQGLEFLIYFQGNSAPDKSGLPSDRFSAERTGGSVSTLTIQRTQQEDSAVYLCASSKTRTGGSPLHFGNGTRLTVT.

Written as DNA, the CDR3 is TGTGCCAGCAGTTCCTACAGGTCGGGACACGGGGAGCTGTTTTTT. Protein sequence: CASSSYRSGHGELFF. The chain carries TRBV6-6 and TRBJ2-2, with D possibly TRBD1 on 6 matching bases. V was shortened by 4 bases and J by 7 bases, with 16 bases between the two germline ends. The CDR3 length is 15 residues. Germline CDR1 and CDR2: MNHNY and SVGAGI (reference sequence).

The sample holds a few counts of this clone. The V gene is TRBV6-1, the J gene TRBJ1-4; maybe TRBD1 (6 bases). Germline assignment: CDR1 MNHNS and CDR2 SASEGT. V was cut by 6 bases and J by 7 bases, with 18 bases left in between. The length of the CDR3 is 15 residues. The chain's CDR3 is CASSTTTGSFEKLFF. The CDR3 nucleotides read TGTGCCAGCAGCACAACGACAGGTAGTTTTGAAAAACTGTTTTTT.

The chain links TRBV6-1 to TRBJ2-3; D may be TRBD2 (6 bases). The germline V gene has CDR1 MNHNS and CDR2 SASEGT. The length of the CDR3 is 16 residues. V lost 2 bases to trimming and J lost 3 bases, with 15 bases between them. The DNA for the CDR3 is TGTGCCAGCAGTGAACGGCGGGGCGGGATAACAGATACGCAGTATTTT. Translation: CASSERRGGITDTQYF.

This sequence joins TRBV7-9 and TRBJ2-7; 8 bases match TRBD2. This CDR3 comprises 15 residues. Germline CDR1 SEHNR, CDR2 FQNEAQ (reference sequence). J lost 2 bases, V lost 5 bases, and 8 bases had no gene match. CDR3 loop: CASSPAAGVPYEQYF. CDR3 bases: TGTGCCAGCAGCCCAGCAGCGGGGGTGCCCTACGAGCAGTACTTC.

The chain recombines TRBV2 with TRBJ2-7; D perhaps matches TRBD1 (6 bases). This CDR3 comprises 13 residues. From germline, CDR1 is SNHLY and CDR2 FYNNEI. V lost 5 bases and J 7 bases, leaving 15 bases between the germline ends. CDR3 protein: CASSFQTGYEQYF. CDR3 nucleotide sequence: TGTGCCAGCAGTTTTCAAACAGGGTATGAGCAGTACTTC.

The genes are TRBV7-6 and TRBJ2-1, with TRBD2 identical over 9 bases. There are 16 residues in the CDR3. Germline V lookup: CDR1 SGHVS, CDR2 FNYEAQ. V lost 2 bases and J lost 4; bases outside the gene matches: 6. The CDR3 protein is CASSLQRTSAYNEQFF. The CDR3 DNA reads as TGTGCCAGCAGCTTACAGCGGACTAGCGCATACAATGAGCAGTTCTTC.

The chain carries TRBV9 and TRBJ2-7; 9 nucleotides agree with TRBD1. CDR1 is SGDLS, CDR2 YYNGEE, per germline. CDR3 length equals 15 residues. Losses at the gene ends were 5 bases for V and 2 bases for J; bases not matched to a gene: 8. As DNA, the CDR3 is TGTGCCAGCAGTAGGCAGGACAGGGGCGCCTACGAGCAGTACTTC. It codes for CASSRQDRGAYEQYF.